The T cell receptor (beta chain) under discussion was sequenced for a study of cytomegalovirus exposure and HLA in healthy donors. PCR used 60 Vbeta primers and 13 Jbeta primers. TCRdb keeps only in-frame clones here, not all; method: immunoSEQ multiplex PCR. The sample lists about 82,000 clones, roughly a tenth seen once, with around 24% in the top ten. V was clipped by 7 bases and J by 5 bases; unmatched bases: 10. The CDR3 totals 14 residues. Germline V gene lookup returns CDR1 SNHLY and CDR2 FYNNEI. This clonotype was sampled from a man in his sixties in good health and CMV-seropositive. The chain employs TRBV2 and TRBJ2-7; 8 bases align to TRBD1. The sequenced sample was PBMCs. CDR3 in amino acids: CASIVDRVKNEQYF. CDR3 DNA sequence: TGTGCCAGCATAGTGGACAGGGTAAAGAACGAGCAGTACTTC. Supplemented by reference TRBV2 and TRBJ2-7, the full variable domain reads EPEVTQTPSHQVTQMGQEVILRCVPISNHLYFYWYRQILGQKVEFLVSFYNNEISEKSEIFDDQFSVERPDGSNFTLKIRSTKLEDSAMYFCASIVDRVKNEQYFGPGTRLTVT.